Below, 32 T cell receptor beta chains from the same sample are listed, as sequenced in a study of Ad26.COV2.S vaccination and SARS-CoV-2 variants. The treatment is: about 20 received Ad26.COV2.S at low or high dose, single or two shots; 5 received placebo; per-sample allocation not given. It was on day 63 after the first vaccine or placebo injection that samples were taken. Produced via immunoSEQ multiplex PCR; TCRdb's table is partial and in-frame only. The sample records around 300,000 clones, 86% being singletons. Specimen: peripheral blood, collected in a trial of Ad26.COV2.S vaccine versus placebo. These receptors all come from a person between 18 and 65 years old who received the Ad26.COV2.S COVID-19 vaccine or a placebo.

The chain recombines TRBV7-2 with TRBJ2-2, with 8 bases identical to TRBD2. CDR3 length equals 15 residues. The V gene end was trimmed by 5 bases and the J gene end by 5 bases; junction bases not matched to a gene: 7. Per the germline V gene, CDR1 is SGHTA and CDR2 is FQGNSA. The CDR3 region is CASSRQRERTGELFF. The CDR3 nucleotides are TGTGCCAGCAGCCGGCAGCGGGAGAGGACCGGGGAGCTGTTTTTT.

This clone was detected only a few times. This chain links TRBV13 with TRBJ2-3; D gene unclear. This CDR3 region has 13 residues. Germline V gives CDR1 PRHDT, CDR2 FYEKMQ (reference sequence). V lost 3 bases and J lost 0, with 4 bases in between. The CDR3 is CASSLGSTDTQYF. The CDR3 DNA sequence: TGTGCCAGCAGCTTGGGAAGCACAGATACGCAGTATTTT.

CDR3 region: CASSLTFVGAGELFF. The CDR3 region has the DNA TGTGCCAGCAGCTTAACGTTTGTGGGTGCCGGGGAGCTGTTTTTT. The chain carries TRBV7-3 and TRBJ2-2; D is unresolved. Trimming took off 0 bases at V and 6 bases at J, with 11 bases between the two ends. Germline V lookup: CDR1 SGHTA, CDR2 FQGTGA. This CDR3 spans 15 amino acids.

J is TRBJ1-5 and V is TRBV7-9, with TRBD1 identical over 8 bases. Losses at the gene ends were 5 bases for V and 2 bases for J; bases not matched to a gene: 5. This CDR3 contains 15 residues. CDR1 is SEHNR, CDR2 FQNEAQ, per germline (reference sequence). CDR3 loop: CASSVTGDGNQPQHF. For the CDR3, the DNA is TGTGCCAGCAGCGTGACAGGGGACGGCAATCAGCCCCAGCATTTT.

The V gene is TRBV3-1 (or the pseudogene TRBV3-2), the J gene TRBJ2-1; 8 nucleotides agree with TRBD2. The junction had 6 bases not matched to a gene; V was cut back by 3 bases and J by 8 bases. There are 14 residues in the CDR3. The V gene's germline CDR1 is LGHDT and CDR2 YNNKEL (reference sequence). The CDR3 DNA reads as TGTGCCAGCAGCCAGGGGACTAGGAGGTATGAGCAGTTCTTC. This encodes CASSQGTRRYEQFF.

This chain uses TRBV18 with TRBJ1-4; 10 bases are a match to TRBD1. This CDR3 is 15 amino acids long. The V gene end was trimmed by 3 bases and the J gene end by 7 bases; junction bases not matched to a gene: 5. Germline V gene sequence: CDR1 KGHSH, CDR2 LQKENI. The CDR3 sequence: CASSPPGQGPEKLFF. The DNA for the CDR3 is TGTGCCAGCTCACCTCCGGGACAGGGGCCTGAAAAACTGTTTTTT.

The chain joins TRBV7-9 to TRBJ2-2, with 10 bases aligning to TRBD2. Looked up from germline, CDR1 is SEHNR and CDR2 is FQNEAQ (reference sequence). Trimming removed 7 bases from V and 1 base from J; junction bases left unmatched: 9. The CDR3 is 17 amino acids. The CDR3 coding sequence is TGTGCCAGCATCCCTATACCTAGCGGGAGGAACACCGGGGAGCTGTTTTTT. Its translation: CASIPIPSGRNTGELFF. The whole variable domain, filled in from reference TRBV7-9 and TRBJ2-2, reads DTGVSQNPRHKITKRGQNVTFRCDPISEHNRLYWYRQTLGQGPEFLTYFQNEAQLEKSRLLSDRFSAERPKGSFSTLEIQRTEQGDSAMYLCASIPIPSGRNTGELFFGEGSRLTVL.

V usage is TRBV7-2 and J usage is TRBJ2-4; D is undetermined. The CDR3 consists of 15 residues. Trimming took off 4 bases at V and 1 base at J, with 11 bases between the two ends. From germline, CDR1 is SGHTA and CDR2 FQGNSA. Here the CDR3 reads CASSSFTEAKNIQYF. The CDR3 DNA is TGTGCCAGCAGCTCATTTACCGAGGCCAAAAACATTCAGTACTTC. The variable domain in full, completed from reference TRBV7-2 and TRBJ2-4, reads GAGVSQSPSNKVTEKGKDVELRCDPISGHTALYWYRQSLGQGLEFLIYFQGNSAPDKSGLPSDRFSAERTGGSVSTLTIQRTQQEDSAVYLCASSSFTEAKNIQYFGAGTRLSVL.

This chain links TRBV10-1 with TRBJ2-7; TRBD1 matches 7 bases. CDR1 is WNHNN and CDR2 is SYGVQD in the germline V gene (reference sequence). This CDR3 is 13 amino acids long. The V gene end was trimmed by 3 bases and the J gene end by 2 bases; junction bases not matched to a gene: 1. The DNA for the CDR3 is TGCGCCAGCAGTGACGGGACAGCCTACGAGCAGTACTTC. Translated, it gives CASSDGTAYEQYF.

The rearrangement uses TRBV6-1 and TRBJ2-4; D is possibly TRBD2 (6 bases). This CDR3 contains 14 residues. V lost 2 bases and J 3 bases, leaving 8 bases between the germline ends. Per the germline V gene, CDR1 is MNHNS and CDR2 is SASEGT. CDR3: CASSESRDKNIQYF. CDR3 nucleotides: TGTGCCAGCAGTGAATCGCGGGACAAAAACATTCAGTACTTC.

The chain carries TRBV12-3 or TRBV12-4 and TRBJ1-2, with D unresolved. The CDR3 covers 13 residues. The V end lost 6 bases, the J end lost 0 bases, and 8 bases lay between the germline ends. The CDR3 reads CASSPGANYGYTF. CDR3 DNA: TGTGCCAGCAGCCCCGGGGCTAACTATGGCTACACCTTC.

The rearrangement links TRBV28 to TRBJ2-7; 11 nucleotides match TRBD1. Germline V lookup: CDR1 MDHEN, CDR2 SYDVKM. V shed 3 bases, J shed 5 bases, and the junction held 6 bases outside the gene matches. CDR3 length: 15 amino acids. The CDR3 sequence is CASSLIRTGGDEQYF. CDR3 DNA sequence: TGTGCCAGCAGTTTGATACGGACAGGGGGCGACGAGCAGTACTTC.

The chain carries TRBV3-1 (or the pseudogene TRBV3-2) and TRBJ1-6; D gene uncertain. Germline V gene sequence: CDR1 LGHDT, CDR2 YNNKEL (reference sequence). The V end was cut by 7 bases, the J end by 0 bases, with 22 bases between. The CDR3 contains 19 residues. CDR3 sequence: CASTRDQSRFSSYNSPLHF. The DNA of the CDR3 is TGTGCCAGCACCAGAGACCAGAGCCGATTCAGCTCCTATAATTCACCCCTCCACTTT.

This sequence joins TRBV19 and TRBJ2-5, with 8 positions matching TRBD2. The CDR3 loop spans 15 amino acids. Germline values: CDR1 LNHDA, CDR2 SQIVND (reference sequence). V was pared by 0 bases and J by 5 bases, with 5 bases of the junction left unmatched. The CDR3 nucleotides are TGTGCCAGTAGTATAGAGGGGACTAGTTGGGAGACCCAGTACTTC. The encoded protein is CASSIEGTSWETQYF.

The chain links TRBV18 to TRBJ1-6, with 8 bases lining up with TRBD1. The junction had 7 bases not matched to a gene; V was cut back by 4 bases and J by 5 bases. This CDR3 comprises 16 residues. CDR1 KGHSH and CDR2 LQKENI come from the germline V gene. In DNA form, the CDR3 reads TGTGCCAGCTCACGCGACAGGGGATCGGATAATTCACCCCTCCACTTT. Translating it yields CASSRDRGSDNSPLHF.

CDR3 DNA: TGTGCCAGCAGCGCCCTGCTACCGGGGGGGACTAATGAGCAGTTCTTC. It is translated as CASSALLPGGTNEQFF. The chain joins TRBV9 to TRBJ2-1; 8 bases are a match to TRBD2. This CDR3 contains 16 residues. Losses at the gene ends were 3 bases for V and 7 bases for J; bases not matched to a gene: 12. Looked up from germline, CDR1 is SGDLS and CDR2 is YYNGEE.

This sequence joins TRBV19 and TRBJ2-7; D is undetermined. V lost 6 bases and J 5 bases, leaving 20 bases between the germline ends. This CDR3 spans 15 amino acids. The germline CDR1 and CDR2 sequences are LNHDA and SQIVND (reference sequence). Written as DNA, the CDR3 is TGTGCCAGTAGCTCCATGGGCAGTTGGCTGGACGAGCAGTACTTC. Translated: CASSSMGSWLDEQYF. Full variable domain (missing parts from reference TRBV19 and TRBJ2-7): DGGITQSPKYLFRKEGQNVTLSCEQNLNHDAMYWYRQDPGQGLRLIYYSQIVNDFQKGDIAEGYSVSREKKESFPLTVTSAQKNPTAFYLCASSSMGSWLDEQYFGPGTRLTVT.

The chain is built from TRBV27 and TRBJ2-7; 11 nucleotides match TRBD2. The junction had 7 bases not matched to a gene; V was cut back by 5 bases and J by 4 bases. Germline values: CDR1 MNHEY, CDR2 SMNVEV (reference sequence). The CDR3 spans 15 residues. CDR3 sequence (DNA): TGTGCCAGCAGTCTGGCTAGCGGGGGGATTTACGAGCAGTACTTC. Protein product: CASSLASGGIYEQYF.

This clone was counted ten times or more. The chain has TRBV28 and TRBJ1-3; no reliable D call. In germline, CDR1 is MDHEN, CDR2 SYDVKM. The CDR3 loop spans 17 amino acids. V was pared by 6 bases and J by 2 bases, with 20 bases between. The CDR3 spells CASSQIIRMSAGNTIYF. CDR3 DNA: TGTGCCAGCAGCCAAATCATCAGGATGAGCGCTGGAAACACCATATATTTT. Filled out from reference TRBV28 and TRBJ1-3, the complete variable domain reads DVKVTQSSRYLVKRTGEKVFLECVQDMDHENMFWYRQDPGLGLRLIYFSYDVKMKEKGDIPEGYSVSREKKERFSLILESASTNQTSMYLCASSQIIRMSAGNTIYFGEGSWLTVV.

The chain links TRBV7-6 to TRBJ2-2; D might be TRBD2 (6 bases). The CDR3 consists of 14 residues. CDR1 and CDR2 (germline): SGHVS, FNYEAQ. CDR3 DNA sequence: TGTGCTTCCCGCGGGACCGCGAACACCGGGGAGCTGTTTTTT. This translates into CASRGTANTGELFF.

This rearrangement joins TRBV2 to TRBJ2-1, with 11 bases matching TRBD2. V lost 5 bases, J lost 4 bases, and 4 bases stayed unmatched. CDR1 and CDR2 from the germline V gene are SNHLY and FYNNEI. CDR3 length equals 15 residues. DNA of the CDR3: TGTGCCAGCAGTCCCGGGACTAGCGGTTACAATGAGCAGTTCTTC. This encodes CASSPGTSGYNEQFF.

Notes on this clone: Its ends do not fully match the called genes, so a read error is possible. The rearrangement uses TRBV7-2 and TRBJ1-1, with 11 bases identical to TRBD1. Germline CDR1 SGHTA, CDR2 FQGNSA. The CDR3 spans 13 residues. The CDR3 region is CANSLGQGGEAFF. The DNA of the CDR3 is TGTGCCAACAGCTTGGGACAGGGGGGTGAAGCTTTCTTT.

The V and J genes are TRBV7-9 and TRBJ1-6; D perhaps matches TRBD1 (5 bases). The CDR3 has 15 amino acids. The germline gives CDR1 SEHNR, CDR2 FQNEAQ (reference sequence). Trimming stripped 5 bases from V and 0 bases from J, with 8 bases between. CDR3 nucleotides: TGTGCCAGCAGCCTGGGACCCTCCTATAATTCACCCCTCCACTTT. It is translated as CASSLGPSYNSPLHF.

This clone was seen a single time. This chain joins TRBV7-9 and TRBJ2-7, with 9 positions matching TRBD2. The CDR3 has 13 residues. Trimming at V came to 5 bases and at J to 5 bases, leaving 4 bases not matched to a gene. Germline loops: CDR1 SEHNR, CDR2 FQNEAQ (reference sequence). CDR3 protein: CASSRIAGDEQYF. CDR3 coding DNA: TGTGCCAGCAGCCGCATAGCGGGAGACGAGCAGTACTTC.

This chain joins TRBV28 and TRBJ2-3; 7 bases align to TRBD2. From germline, CDR1 is MDHEN and CDR2 SYDVKM. CDR3 length equals 15 residues. V gave up 5 bases and J gave up 0 bases; unmatched junction bases: 5. CDR3: CASSRAGPSTDTQYF. Here the CDR3 DNA reads TGTGCCAGCAGTCGAGCGGGACCGAGCACAGATACGCAGTATTTT.

The CDR3 here is CASSGWEGYTF. The CDR3 coding sequence is TGTGCCAGCAGCGGCTGGGAGGGCTACACCTTC. The chain links TRBV28 to TRBJ1-2; D unresolved. The V end was cut by 6 bases, the J end by 8 bases, with 10 bases between. Germline-derived CDR1 and CDR2 are MDHEN and SYDVKM. The CDR3 loop spans 11 amino acids.

V gene TRBV3-1 (or the pseudogene TRBV3-2) combines with J gene TRBJ1-4; unclear D gene. Germline CDR1 reads LGHDT; CDR2 reads YNNKEL (reference sequence). The CDR3 consists of 16 residues. Trimming removed 6 bases at V and 0 bases at J, with 14 bases between. The CDR3: CASSLTYMATNEKLFF. CDR3 coding DNA: TGTGCCAGCAGTCTTACCTACATGGCAACTAATGAAAAACTGTTTTTT.

This clone came up once. This sequence joins TRBV3-1 (or the pseudogene TRBV3-2) and TRBJ1-2; D might be TRBD1 (5 bases). The CDR3 contains 13 residues. The V and J ends lost 6 bases and 3 bases respectively, with 11 bases between them. Germline loops: CDR1 LGHDT, CDR2 YNNKEL (reference sequence). DNA for the CDR3: TGTGCCAGCAGTCCGGGGCCTTACTATGGCTACACCTTC. Translation gives CASSPGPYYGYTF.

This chain links TRBV5-6 with TRBJ1-2; TRBD1 matches 7 bases. The CDR3 consists of 15 residues. Germline CDR1 reads SGHDT; CDR2 reads YYEEEE. J lost 2 bases, V lost 0 bases, and 4 bases had no gene match. In DNA, the CDR3 is TGTGCCAGCAGCTTGGTCGCAGGGGGGAACTATGGCTACACCTTC. Its translation is CASSLVAGGNYGYTF.

The V and J genes are TRBV27 and TRBJ2-7, with 10 bases lining up with TRBD1. CDR3 size: 13 residues. V lost 6 bases, J lost 3 bases, and 2 bases stayed unmatched. Germline lookup yields CDR1 MNHEY and CDR2 SMNVEV (reference sequence). The CDR3 is CASSWDRGYEQYF. CDR3 DNA sequence: TGTGCCAGCAGCTGGGACAGGGGCTACGAGCAGTACTTC.

This clone was found many times. The rearrangement links TRBV7-2 to TRBJ1-3; D not certain. CDR1 is SGHTA and CDR2 is FQGNSA in the germline V gene. V was cut by 3 bases and J by 0 bases, with 9 bases left in between. This CDR3 spans 15 amino acids. The CDR3 loop is CASSFQSGSGNTIYF. The CDR3 bases are TGTGCCAGCAGCTTTCAGTCAGGCTCTGGAAACACCATATATTTT.

A single count supports this clone. At the DNA level, this CDR3 is encoded by other sequences in the same sample as well. The CDR3 here is CASSPGERAKNIQYF. CDR3 DNA sequence: TGTGCCAGCTCACCAGGGGAGAGGGCCAAAAACATTCAGTACTTC. The chain couples TRBV18 to TRBJ2-4, with D tentatively TRBD2 (5 bases). CDR1 is KGHSH, CDR2 LQKENI, per germline. V lost 2 bases to trimming and J lost 1 base, with 9 bases between them. This CDR3 has 15 residues.